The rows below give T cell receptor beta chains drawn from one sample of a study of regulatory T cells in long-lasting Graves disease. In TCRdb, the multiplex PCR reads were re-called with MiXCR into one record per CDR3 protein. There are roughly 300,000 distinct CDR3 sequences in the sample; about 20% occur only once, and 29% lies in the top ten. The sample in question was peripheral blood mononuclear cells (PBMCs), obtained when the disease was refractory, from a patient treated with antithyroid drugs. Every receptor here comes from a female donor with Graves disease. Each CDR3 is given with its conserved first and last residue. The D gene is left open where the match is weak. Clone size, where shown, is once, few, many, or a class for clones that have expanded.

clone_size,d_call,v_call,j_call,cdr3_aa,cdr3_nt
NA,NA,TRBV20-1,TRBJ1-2,CSARLTGAYYGYTF,TGCAGTGCTAGGCTTACAGGCGCTTACTATGGCTACACCTTC
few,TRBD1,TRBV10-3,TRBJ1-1,CAISTGGTNTEAFF,TGTGCCATCAGCACAGGGGGCACGAACACTGAAGCTTTCTTT
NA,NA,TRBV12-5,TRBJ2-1,CASGLGRIYEQFF,TGTGCTAGTGGTTTAGGGAGAATCTATGAGCAGTTCTTC
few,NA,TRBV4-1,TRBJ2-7,CASSQIELEKQYF,TGCGCCAGCAGCCAAATTGAATTAGAGAAGCAGTACTTC
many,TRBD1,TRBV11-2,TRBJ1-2,CASSLGPQPGTGAYGYTF,TGTGCCAGCAGCTTAGGACCTCAACCCGGGACAGGGGCATATGGCTACACCTTC
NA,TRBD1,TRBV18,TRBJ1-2,CASSGTGTTYGYTF,TGTGCCAGCTCCGGGACAGGTACCACCTATGGCTACACCTTC
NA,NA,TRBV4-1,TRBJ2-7,CASALDRSYEQYF,TGCGCCAGCGCCTTGGACAGATCCTACGAGCAGTACTTC
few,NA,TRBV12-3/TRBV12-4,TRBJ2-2,CASSKGAAGRVGELFF,TGTGCCAGCAGCAAAGGTGCAGCAGGGCGGGTCGGGGAGCTGTTTTTT
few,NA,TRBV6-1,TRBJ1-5,CASSDRWGNQPQHF,TGTGCCAGCAGTGACAGGTGGGGCAATCAGCCCCAGCATTTT
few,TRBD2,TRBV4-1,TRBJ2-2,CASSLRTSGRRTGELFF,TGCGCCAGCAGCCTCAGGACTAGCGGGAGACGGACCGGGGAGCTGTTTTTT
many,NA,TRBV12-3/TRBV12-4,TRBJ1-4,CASSLREKLFF,TGTGCCAGCAGTTTAAGAGAAAAACTGTTTTTT
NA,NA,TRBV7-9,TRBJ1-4,CASTRSRAEKGEKLFF,TGTGCCAGCACCCGGTCGAGGGCAGAAAAAGGCGAAAAACTGTTTTTT
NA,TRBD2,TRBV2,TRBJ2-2,CASSAPGLVNTGELFF,TGTGCCAGCAGTGCCCCGGGACTAGTTAACACCGGGGAGCTGTTTTTT
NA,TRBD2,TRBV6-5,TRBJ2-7,CASSYSRTSGTYEQYF,TGTGCCAGCAGTTACTCGAGGACTAGCGGAACCTACGAGCAGTACTTC
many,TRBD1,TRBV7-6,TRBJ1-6,CASSFARDRFSPLHF,TGTGCCAGCAGCTTCGCACGGGACAGGTTTTCACCCCTCCACTTT